The present T cell receptor beta chain was sequenced within a study of T-cell reconstitution after alpha-beta-depleted transplantation in children. General study findings and limits: T-cell counts and diversity were attributed mostly to newly produced T cells one year after transplant. After transplant, at about two months, alpha-beta T cells were reportedly derived from several hundred expanded graft clones.

This clonotype was recorded a few times. Its antigen is currently unknown. A library of TCRbeta sequences, prepared with unique molecular identifiers, was generated. Each CDR3 protein is one row after TCRdb ran MiXCR on the PCR reads. The table has 900,000 or so distinct CDR3 sequences, roughly 16% seen once. Germline V gene sequence: CDR1 MNHEY, CDR2 SMNVEV (reference sequence). Between the trimmed V and J ends, which lost 1 base and 0 bases, there was a span of 10 bases. This CDR3 is built from 15 residues. Here the sequenced sample was PBMCs, mostly from graft donor cells, taken 360 days after TCRalphabeta/CD19-depleted stem cell transplant. The source is a male patient between 5 and 17 years old who had a stem cell transplant for acute lymphoblastic leukemia, so the T cells may come from the graft donor. The chain combines TRBV27 with TRBJ2-7; D gene unclear. Here the CDR3 DNA reads TGTGCCAGCAGTTTATTACCCTCCCGCTCCTACGAGCAGTACTTC. Translated: CASSLLPSRSYEQYF.